The 13 T cell receptor beta chains presented below share a single source sample, sequenced in a study of T-cell memory formation after mild COVID-19. TCRdb re-called the 5' RACE reads with MiXCR, one entry per CDR3 protein. The sample holds a few hundred thousand distinct CDR3 sequences; around 10% are singletons and the top ten take more than 20%. The sample comprised PBMCs or a T cell subset sorted from them (not recorded which). Source of these receptors: a man in his late teens or twenties who had mild COVID-19 (a few samples of this study predate the infection). Cell type and time point are not known.

The chain employs TRBV14 and TRBJ2-1; D may be TRBD1 (6 bases). Trimming removed 3 bases from V and 3 bases from J, with 15 bases in between. The germline CDR1 and CDR2 sequences are SGHDN and FVKESK. The CDR3 runs to 16 residues. The CDR3 DNA sequence: TGTGCCAGCAGCCAGGGGGTTAGGACAGTCTACAATGAGCAGTTCTTC. Its translation is CASSQGVRTVYNEQFF.

V is TRBV7-2 and J is TRBJ1-5, with a tentative D call TRBD1 (5 bases). The CDR3 consists of 14 residues. V dropped 5 bases and J dropped 6 bases, with 14 bases sitting between them. Germline V gene lookup returns CDR1 SGHTA and CDR2 FQGNSA. The CDR3 sequence: CASSQGLTGQPQHF. As DNA, the CDR3 is TGTGCCAGCAGCCAGGGTCTTACTGGTCAGCCCCAGCATTTT.

The J gene is TRBJ2-7, the V gene TRBV6-5; maybe TRBD1 (5 bases). V dropped 7 bases and J dropped 2 bases, with 12 bases sitting between them. This CDR3 spans 13 amino acids. CDR1 MNHEY and CDR2 SVGAGI come from the germline V gene. CDR3 loop: CASTTGHAYEQYF. In DNA form, the CDR3 reads TGTGCCAGCACTACAGGACACGCCTACGAGCAGTACTTC.

This clonotype appeared a few times. The rearrangement links TRBV11-2 to TRBJ2-7; TRBD2 might be the D (5 bases). Trimming stripped 5 bases from V and 7 bases from J, with 15 bases between. Germline V lookup: CDR1 SGHAT, CDR2 FQNNGV. This CDR3 contains 13 residues. Here the CDR3 DNA reads TGTGCCAGCAGCCCTACCTTGCCGGGAGAGCAGTACGTC. As protein: CASSPTLPGEQYV.

V and J are TRBV5-5 and TRBJ2-7; 7 positions match TRBD1. Per the germline V gene, CDR1 is SGHKS and CDR2 is YYEKEE (reference sequence). V dropped 2 bases and J dropped 0; count of bases not matched to a gene: 5. CDR3 length: 15 residues. CDR3 DNA: TGTGCCAGCAGCTTTGCACCAGGGGGCTCCTACGAGCAGTACTTC. It encodes CASSFAPGGSYEQYF. Drawing the rest from reference TRBV5-5 and TRBJ2-7, the complete variable domain is DAGVTQSPTHLIKTRGQQVTLRCSPISGHKSVSWYQQVLGQGPQFIFQYYEKEERGRGNFPDRFSARQFPNYSSELNVNALLLGDSALYLCASSFAPGGSYEQYFGPGTRLTVT.

V usage is TRBV12-3 or TRBV12-4 and J usage is TRBJ2-3, with unresolved D. The V gene lost 3 bases and the J gene lost 3 bases, with 10 bases spanning the gap. The CDR3 is 14 residues long. The DNA of the CDR3 is TGTGCCAGCAGTTTCCTCGGTCGGACAGATACGCAGTATTTT. Encoded protein: CASSFLGRTDTQYF.

CDR3 sequence: CASSPQGLKAFF. CDR3 sequence (DNA): TGTGCCAGCAGCCCACAGGGACTGAAAGCTTTCTTT. This sequence joins TRBV11-2 and TRBJ1-1, with a weak D call TRBD1 (6 bases). V lost 5 bases, J lost 9 bases, and 13 bases lay in between. Germline CDR1 is SGHAT and CDR2 is FQNNGV. This CDR3 is 12 amino acids long. The whole variable domain, remainder taken from reference TRBV11-2 and TRBJ1-1, is EAGVAQSPRYKIIEKRQSVAFWCNPISGHATLYWYQQILGQGPKLLIQFQNNGVVDDSQLPKDRFSAERLKGVDSTLKIQPAKLEDSAVYLCASSPQGLKAFFGQGTRLTVV.

This clonotype was counted between two and nine times. The chain employs TRBV5-1 and TRBJ2-3; D gene unclear. Trimming stripped 1 base from V and 0 bases from J, with 12 bases between. CDR3 length: 16 residues. CDR1 and CDR2 (germline): SGHRS, YFSETQ. DNA for the CDR3: TGCGCCAGCAGCTTGTTTGCGGAACCTAGCACAGATACGCAGTATTTT. Protein sequence: CASSLFAEPSTDTQYF.

In its sample, this clonotype was seen a few times. This chain connects TRBV7-6 to TRBJ2-5; perhaps TRBD2 as D (5 bases). The CDR3 extends over 16 amino acids. The germline V gene has CDR1 SGHVS and CDR2 FNYEAQ. Trimming stripped 3 bases from V and 5 bases from J, with 19 bases between. CDR3 sequence: CASSLSADPSGETQYF. CDR3 coding DNA: TGTGCCAGCAGCTTGAGTGCGGACCCCTCGGGGGAGACCCAGTACTTC.

The chain uses TRBV5-1 and TRBJ2-2, with 8 positions matching TRBD1. Per the germline V gene, CDR1 is SGHRS and CDR2 is YFSETQ. CDR3 length: 14 residues. With V trimmed by 3 bases and J by 6 bases, 4 bases remained unmatched. CDR3 region: CASSWGQASGELFF. CDR3 nucleotides: TGCGCCAGCAGCTGGGGACAGGCCTCCGGGGAGCTGTTTTTT.

The CDR3 nucleotides are TGTGCCAGCAGCTTAGAGGGGACAGCCCGGAATCAGCCCCAGCATTTT. Amino acids: CASSLEGTARNQPQHF. The V gene is TRBV7-2, the J gene TRBJ1-5; 7 bases match TRBD1. Germline V lookup: CDR1 SGHTA, CDR2 FQGNSA. The CDR3 has 16 amino acids. Losses at the gene ends were 1 base for V and 4 bases for J; bases not matched to a gene: 7.

This clonotype was observed a few times. The rearrangement uses TRBV7-2 and TRBJ1-5; 7 nucleotides align to TRBD1. The V gene's germline CDR1 is SGHTA and CDR2 FQGNSA. The ends lost 3 bases at V and 7 bases at J; junction bases unmatched: 6. The CDR3 extends over 14 amino acids. As DNA, the CDR3 is TGTGCCAGCAGCTTGACAGGGATAAACCAGCCCCAGCATTTT. It translates to CASSLTGINQPQHF.

This clonotype turned up a few times. This chain connects TRBV29-1 to TRBJ2-3; D tentatively fits TRBD1 or TRBD2 (5 bases each). V was trimmed by 0 bases and J by 0 bases, leaving 13 bases between them. The CDR3 has 16 amino acids. Germline CDR1 and CDR2: SQVTM and ANQGSEA. CDR3 nucleotide sequence: TGCAGCGTTGAAGATAAGGGACGCGCTAGCACAGATACGCAGTATTTT. Its protein product is CSVEDKGRASTDTQYF.